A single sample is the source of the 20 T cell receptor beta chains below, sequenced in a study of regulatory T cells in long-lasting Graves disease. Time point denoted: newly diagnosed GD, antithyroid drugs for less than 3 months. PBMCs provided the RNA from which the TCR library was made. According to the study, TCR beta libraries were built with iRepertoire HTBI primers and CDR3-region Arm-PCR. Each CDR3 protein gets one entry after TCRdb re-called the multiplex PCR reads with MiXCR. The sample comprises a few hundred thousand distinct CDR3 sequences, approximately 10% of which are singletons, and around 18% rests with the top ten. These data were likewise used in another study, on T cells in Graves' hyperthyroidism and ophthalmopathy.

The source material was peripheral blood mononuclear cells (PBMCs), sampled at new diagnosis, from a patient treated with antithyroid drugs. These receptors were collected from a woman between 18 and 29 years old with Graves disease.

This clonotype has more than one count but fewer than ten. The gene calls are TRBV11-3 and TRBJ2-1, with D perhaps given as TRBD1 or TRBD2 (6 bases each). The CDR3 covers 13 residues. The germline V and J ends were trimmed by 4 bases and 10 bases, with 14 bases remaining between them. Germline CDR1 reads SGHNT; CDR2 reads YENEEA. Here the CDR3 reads CASSSGGRGEQFF. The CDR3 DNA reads TGTGCCAGCAGCTCCGGGGGCCGCGGAGAGCAGTTCTTC.

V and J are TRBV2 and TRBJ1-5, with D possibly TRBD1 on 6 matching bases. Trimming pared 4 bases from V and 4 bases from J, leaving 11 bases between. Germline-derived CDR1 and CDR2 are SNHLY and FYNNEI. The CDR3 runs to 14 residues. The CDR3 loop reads CASSGTGWNQPQHF. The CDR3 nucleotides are TGTGCCAGCAGTGGCACAGGGTGGAATCAGCCCCAGCATTTT.

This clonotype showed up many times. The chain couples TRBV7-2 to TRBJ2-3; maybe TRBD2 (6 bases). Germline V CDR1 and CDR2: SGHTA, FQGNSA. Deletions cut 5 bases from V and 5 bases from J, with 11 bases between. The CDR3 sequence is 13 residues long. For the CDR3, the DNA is TGTGCCAGCAGCCCGGGACTGCTAGATACGCAGTATTTT. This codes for CASSPGLLDTQYF.

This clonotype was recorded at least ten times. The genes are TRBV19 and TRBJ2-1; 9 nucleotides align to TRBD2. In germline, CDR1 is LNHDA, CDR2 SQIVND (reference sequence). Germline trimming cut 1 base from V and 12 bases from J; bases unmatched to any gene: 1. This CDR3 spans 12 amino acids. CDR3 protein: CASSIGAGGQFF. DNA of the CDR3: TGTGCCAGTAGTATAGGAGCGGGAGGGCAGTTCTTC.

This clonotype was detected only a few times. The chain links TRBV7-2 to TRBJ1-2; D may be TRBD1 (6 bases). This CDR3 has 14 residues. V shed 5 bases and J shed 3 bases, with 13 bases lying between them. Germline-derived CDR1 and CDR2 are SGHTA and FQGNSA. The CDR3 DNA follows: TGTGCCAGCAGCCCTCCGACAGGTGACTATGGCTACACCTTC. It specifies CASSPPTGDYGYTF.

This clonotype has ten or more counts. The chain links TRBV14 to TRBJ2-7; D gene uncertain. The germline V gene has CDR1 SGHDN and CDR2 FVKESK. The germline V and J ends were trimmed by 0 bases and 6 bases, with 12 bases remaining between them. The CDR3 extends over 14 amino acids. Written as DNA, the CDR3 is TGTGCCAGCAGCCAAGAGGGAAGACGGCGCGAGCAGTACTTC. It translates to CASSQEGRRREQYF.

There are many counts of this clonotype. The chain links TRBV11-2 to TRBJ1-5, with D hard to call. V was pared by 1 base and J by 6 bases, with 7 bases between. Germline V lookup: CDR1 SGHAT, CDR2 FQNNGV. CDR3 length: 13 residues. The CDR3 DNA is TGTGCCAGCAGCTTAGGTAGCGGTCAGCCCCAGCATTTT. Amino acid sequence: CASSLGSGQPQHF.

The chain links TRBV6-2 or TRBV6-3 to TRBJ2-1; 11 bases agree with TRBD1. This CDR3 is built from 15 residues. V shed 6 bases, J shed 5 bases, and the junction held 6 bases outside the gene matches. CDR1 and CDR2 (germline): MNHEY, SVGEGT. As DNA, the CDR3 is TGTGCCAGCAGCCACCGGGACAGGGGGAACAATGAGCAGTTCTTC. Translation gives CASSHRDRGNNEQFF.

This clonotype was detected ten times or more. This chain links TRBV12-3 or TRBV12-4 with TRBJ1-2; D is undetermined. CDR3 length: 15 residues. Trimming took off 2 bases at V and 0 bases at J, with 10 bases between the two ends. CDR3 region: CASSLRVLANYGYTF. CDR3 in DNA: TGTGCCAGCAGTTTAAGGGTCCTGGCTAACTATGGCTACACCTTC.

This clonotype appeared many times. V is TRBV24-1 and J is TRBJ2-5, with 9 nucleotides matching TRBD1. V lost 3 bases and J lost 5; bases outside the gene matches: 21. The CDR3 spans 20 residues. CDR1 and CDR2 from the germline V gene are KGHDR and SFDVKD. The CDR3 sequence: CATSDPHAPRTGVGGETQYF. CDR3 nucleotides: TGTGCCACCAGTGATCCACACGCCCCCCGGACAGGGGTCGGTGGGGAGACCCAGTACTTC.

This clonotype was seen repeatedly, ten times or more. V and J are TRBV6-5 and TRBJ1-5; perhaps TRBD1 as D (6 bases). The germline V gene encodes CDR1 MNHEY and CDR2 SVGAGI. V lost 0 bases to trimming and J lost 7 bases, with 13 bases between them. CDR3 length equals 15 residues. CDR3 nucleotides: TGTGCCAGCAGTTACTCTCGGGGGGGCAGGCAGCCCCAGCATTTT. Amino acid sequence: CASSYSRGGRQPQHF.

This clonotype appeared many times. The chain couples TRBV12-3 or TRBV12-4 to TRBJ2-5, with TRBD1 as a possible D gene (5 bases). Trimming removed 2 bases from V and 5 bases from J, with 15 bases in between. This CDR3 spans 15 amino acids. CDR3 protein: CASSLRQFGGETQYF. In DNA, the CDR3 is TGTGCCAGCAGTTTACGACAGTTCGGTGGTGAGACCCAGTACTTC.

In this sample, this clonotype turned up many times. The CDR3 sequence: CASSQGQNTGELFF. The CDR3, as DNA: TGTGCCAGCAGCCAGGGACAGAACACCGGGGAGCTGTTTTTT. The chain carries TRBV3-1 and TRBJ2-2; tentatively, D is TRBD1 (6 bases). CDR1 LGHDT and CDR2 YNNKEL come from the germline V gene (reference sequence). The CDR3 loop spans 14 amino acids. The V end lost 3 bases, the J end lost 1 base, and 6 bases lay between the germline ends.

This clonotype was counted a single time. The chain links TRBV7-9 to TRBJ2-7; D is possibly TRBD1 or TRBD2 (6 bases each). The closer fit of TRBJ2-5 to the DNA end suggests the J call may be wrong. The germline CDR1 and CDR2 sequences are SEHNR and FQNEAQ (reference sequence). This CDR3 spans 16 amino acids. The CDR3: CASSPSRGRGLETQYF. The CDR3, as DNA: TGTGCCAGCAGCCCTAGTCGGGGCAGGGGACTGGAGACCCAGTACTTC.

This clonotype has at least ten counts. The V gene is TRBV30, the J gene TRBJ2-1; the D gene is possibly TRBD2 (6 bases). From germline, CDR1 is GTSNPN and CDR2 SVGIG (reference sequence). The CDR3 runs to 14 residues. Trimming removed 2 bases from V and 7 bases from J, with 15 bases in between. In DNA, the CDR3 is TGTGCCTGGAGTCCGGAGGGCCGGGTGAATGAGCAGTTCTTC. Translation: CAWSPEGRVNEQFF.

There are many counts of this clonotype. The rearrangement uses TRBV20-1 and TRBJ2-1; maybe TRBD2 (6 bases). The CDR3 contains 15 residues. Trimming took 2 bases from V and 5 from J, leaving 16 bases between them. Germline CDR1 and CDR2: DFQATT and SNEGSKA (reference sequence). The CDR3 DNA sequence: TGCAGTGCTAGAACTCATATCGGGAGTAACAATGAGCAGTTCTTC. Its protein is CSARTHIGSNNEQFF.

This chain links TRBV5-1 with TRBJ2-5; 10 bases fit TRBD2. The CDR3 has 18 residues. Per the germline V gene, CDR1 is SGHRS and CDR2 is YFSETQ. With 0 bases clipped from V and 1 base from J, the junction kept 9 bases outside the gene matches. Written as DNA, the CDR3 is TGCGCCAGCAGCTTGGCCCCCCTAGCGGGGGCCCTCCAAGAGACCCAGTACTTC. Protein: CASSLAPLAGALQETQYF.

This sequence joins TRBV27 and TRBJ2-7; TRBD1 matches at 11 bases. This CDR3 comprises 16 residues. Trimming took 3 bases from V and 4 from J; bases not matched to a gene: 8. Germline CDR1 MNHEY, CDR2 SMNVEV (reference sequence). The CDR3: CASSFYRGQGVYEQYF. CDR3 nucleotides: TGTGCCAGCAGTTTCTATCGGGGACAGGGGGTATACGAGCAGTACTTC.

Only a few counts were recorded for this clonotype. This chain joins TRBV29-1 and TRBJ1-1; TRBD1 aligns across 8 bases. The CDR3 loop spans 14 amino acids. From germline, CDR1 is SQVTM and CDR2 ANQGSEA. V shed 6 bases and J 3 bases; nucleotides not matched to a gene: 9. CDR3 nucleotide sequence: TGCAGCGTCCAGACAGGGGTGTGGGACACTGAAGCTTTCTTT. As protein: CSVQTGVWDTEAFF.

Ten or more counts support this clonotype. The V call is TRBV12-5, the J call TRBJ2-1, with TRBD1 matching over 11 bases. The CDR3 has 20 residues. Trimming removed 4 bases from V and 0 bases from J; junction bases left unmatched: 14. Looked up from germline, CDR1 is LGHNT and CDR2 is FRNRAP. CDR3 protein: CASGSPSWGQGDSSYNEQFF. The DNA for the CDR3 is TGTGCTAGTGGTTCCCCTTCTTGGGGACAGGGGGACAGCTCCTACAATGAGCAGTTCTTC.